This passage covers 9 T cell receptor beta chains from one sample sequenced in a study of technical replicates of blood from several donors. Repertoires were generated with immunoSEQ multiplex PCR, while TCRdb's copy carries only in-frame clones and drops some. The sample includes about 14,000 clones, 80% to 90% of them seen just once. Sequencing input: PBMCs. These receptors came from a human donor in good health.

CDR3 in amino acids: CAWSGQGYGYTF. In DNA, the CDR3 is TGTGCCTGGAGTGGACAGGGCTATGGCTACACCTTC. The chain carries TRBV30 and TRBJ1-2; 7 bases align to TRBD1. CDR3 length equals 12 residues. With 1 base clipped from V and 4 bases from J, the junction kept 0 bases outside the gene matches. CDR1 and CDR2 (germline): GTSNPN, SVGIG (reference sequence). The entire variable domain, with the rest obtained from reference TRBV30 and TRBJ1-2, is as follows: SQTIHQWPATLVQPVGSPLSLECTVEGTSNPNLYWYRQAAGRGLQLLFYSVGIGQISSEVPQNLSASRPQDRQFILSSKKLLLSDSGFYLCAWSGQGYGYTFGSGTRLTVV.

This clone has just a few counts. V is TRBV18 and J is TRBJ2-2; possible D gene TRBD1, 5 bases. With 4 bases removed from V and 6 bases from J, the gap between germline ends came to 9 bases. This CDR3 has 13 residues. Germline CDR1 is KGHSH and CDR2 is LQKENI. The CDR3 reads CASSQGSPGELFF. CDR3 nucleotides: TGTGCCAGCTCACAGGGGTCGCCCGGGGAGCTGTTTTTT.

The chain joins TRBV6-1 to TRBJ1-5, with D uncertain. Trimming took off 6 bases at V and 3 bases at J, with 12 bases between the two ends. Germline V lookup: CDR1 MNHNS, CDR2 SASEGT. There are 14 residues in the CDR3. The CDR3 DNA is TGTGCCAGCAGAGCCGGGGATATCAATCAGCCCCAGCATTTT. Protein sequence: CASRAGDINQPQHF.

The chain has TRBV28 and TRBJ2-2, with a tentative D call TRBD2 (6 bases). Germline assignment: CDR1 MDHEN and CDR2 SYDVKM. The CDR3 consists of 13 residues. V dropped 2 bases and J dropped 7 bases, with 8 bases sitting between them. The CDR3, as DNA: TGTGCCAGCAGTTTAGGGGGAGGCGGGGAGCTGTTTTTT. Translating gives CASSLGGGGELFF. Complete variable domain (other parts from reference TRBV28 and TRBJ2-2): DVKVTQSSRYLVKRTGEKVFLECVQDMDHENMFWYRQDPGLGLRLIYFSYDVKMKEKGDIPEGYSVSREKKERFSLILESASTNQTSMYLCASSLGGGGELFFGEGSRLTVL.

The chain couples TRBV27 to TRBJ1-1; TRBD1 might be the D (6 bases). The CDR3 runs to 14 residues. CDR1 is MNHEY and CDR2 is SMNVEV in the germline V gene (reference sequence). With 7 bases removed from V and 1 base from J, the gap between germline ends came to 13 bases. The CDR3 coding sequence is TGTGCCAGCACTCGGGGGGGGCAGAACACTGAAGCTTTCTTT. The encoded protein is CASTRGGQNTEAFF.

The V gene is TRBV7-9, the J gene TRBJ2-1, with 10 bases aligning to TRBD2. Germline lookup yields CDR1 SEHNR and CDR2 FQNEAQ (reference sequence). This CDR3 is built from 16 residues. The V and J ends lost 0 bases and 2 bases, in that order; junction bases with no gene match: 1. The CDR3 here is CASSLALAGAYNEQFF. Written as DNA, the CDR3 is TGTGCCAGCAGCTTAGCCCTAGCGGGAGCCTACAATGAGCAGTTCTTC.

The rearrangement links TRBV27 to TRBJ2-2; TRBD2 matches at 8 bases. The CDR3 totals 15 residues. In germline, CDR1 is MNHEY, CDR2 SMNVEV (reference sequence). The J segment lost 7 bases and the V segment lost 7 bases, leaving 11 bases of the junction unmatched. The CDR3: CASTLTSAAHGELFF. The CDR3, as DNA: TGTGCCAGCACCCTGACTAGCGCTGCGCACGGGGAGCTGTTTTTT.

V is TRBV6-1 and J is TRBJ2-7; TRBD2 matches at 9 bases. With V trimmed by 4 bases and J by 1 base, 14 bases remained unmatched. The CDR3 loop spans 18 amino acids. Germline-derived CDR1 and CDR2 are MNHNS and SASEGT. The CDR3 sequence is CASSVSIIAGVKSYEQYF. The DNA for the CDR3 is TGTGCCAGCAGTGTGTCGATAATAGCGGGAGTCAAGTCCTACGAGCAGTACTTC.

The chain links TRBV11-2 to TRBJ2-1, with 9 bases matching TRBD2. With 0 bases clipped from V and 6 bases from J, the junction kept 12 bases outside the gene matches. The V gene's germline CDR1 is SGHAT and CDR2 FQNNGV. This CDR3 is built from 18 residues. The CDR3 bases are TGTGCCAGCAGCTTAGATGCGGGTTTGCGGGAGGGCCTCAATGAGCAGTTCTTC. This gives the protein CASSLDAGLREGLNEQFF.